The 18 T cell receptor beta chains below were found in one sample sequenced in a study of OX40 agonist ivuxolimab in advanced cancers. Library preparation was by the immunoSEQ multiplex PCR assay. TCRdb took this table from immuneACCESS and kept in-frame rearrangements with V and J called. Such tables lack part of the clones; where checked against another copy, unresolved V genes explain under half of the gap, and the rest is unexplained. This sample holds about 17,000 clones; approximately 76% were observed only once. The ten largest clones add up to roughly half of the sample. Sequences were derived from CD4+ or CD8+ T cells sorted from blood, sampled in a trial of the OX40 agonist ivuxolimab. These receptors came from an adult with an advanced solid tumor such as melanoma, head and neck, liver or kidney cancer.

The chain links TRBV10-2 to TRBJ2-2; perhaps TRBD2 as D (5 bases). Germline values: CDR1 WSHSY, CDR2 SAAADI. The CDR3 spans 11 residues. Trimming shortened V by 8 bases and J by 7 bases, and 8 bases separated the two germline ends. CDR3 loop: CASGSGGELFF. The DNA for the CDR3 is TGCGCCAGCGGAAGCGGCGGGGAGCTGTTTTTT.

V usage is TRBV27 and J usage is TRBJ1-5; D not certain. The CDR3 has 13 residues. Germline CDR1 is MNHEY and CDR2 is SMNVEV (reference sequence). Trimming left V 6 bases short and J 0 bases short, with 6 bases between. This CDR3 is CASREYSNQPQHF. The DNA of the CDR3 is TGTGCCAGCAGAGAATATAGCAATCAGCCCCAGCATTTT.

The V gene is TRBV30, the J gene TRBJ2-7; D is undetermined. Germline assignment: CDR1 GTSNPN and CDR2 SVGIG (reference sequence). CDR3 length: 13 amino acids. Trimming took off 2 bases at V and 5 bases at J, with 13 bases between the two ends. DNA for the CDR3: TGTGCCTGGAGTCCTGGGGAATGCCACGAGCAGTACTTC. Translating gives CAWSPGECHEQYF.

This clone was observed a single time. This chain joins TRBV6-1 and TRBJ2-3; tentatively, D is TRBD2 (6 bases). CDR1 is MNHNS and CDR2 is SASEGT in the germline V gene. Trimming took 6 bases from V and 1 from J, leaving 11 bases between them. CDR3 length: 14 amino acids. This CDR3 reads CASRGGPRTDTQYF. The CDR3 coding sequence is TGTGCCAGCAGAGGAGGGCCACGCACAGATACGCAGTATTTT.

Remarks on this clone: The same CDR3 can be traced to other DNA sequences in this sample. V and J are TRBV6-1 and TRBJ1-5, with D possibly matching TRBD1 (5 bases). This CDR3 comprises 16 residues. With 2 bases removed from V and 0 bases from J, the gap between germline ends came to 11 bases. Germline V CDR1 and CDR2: MNHNS, SASEGT. The CDR3 DNA reads as TGTGCCAGCAGTGAATGGGGCACCGATAGCAATCAGCCCCAGCATTTT. Its protein product is CASSEWGTDSNQPQHF.

This clone was detected only a few times. V gene TRBV6-1 combines with J gene TRBJ2-7; D may correspond to TRBD1 or TRBD2 (5 bases each). Per germline, CDR1 MNHNS and CDR2 SASEGT. The CDR3 consists of 15 residues. The V and J ends lost 3 bases and 2 bases respectively, with 14 bases between them. The CDR3 DNA reads as TGTGCCAGCAGTGAGGCCGGGGCAAAGCCCTACGAGCAGTACTTC. This encodes CASSEAGAKPYEQYF.

The chain combines TRBV27 with TRBJ2-7, with 9 positions matching TRBD1. J gave up 6 bases and V 3 bases, and 6 bases lay outside the gene matches. Germline V lookup: CDR1 MNHEY, CDR2 SMNVEV (reference sequence). The CDR3 contains 14 residues. CDR3 in DNA: TGTGCCAGCAGTTTGGGAGGGACAGGGTCCGAGCAGTACTTC. The encoded protein is CASSLGGTGSEQYF.

The J gene is TRBJ1-1, the V gene TRBV29-1, with TRBD1 as a possible D gene (6 bases). Trimming shortened V by 7 bases and J by 7 bases, and 22 bases separated the two germline ends. Germline V gene sequence: CDR1 SQVTM, CDR2 ANQGSEA. The CDR3 length is 14 residues. In nucleotides, the CDR3 is TGCAGCGCTAGGGGGGGGCGGAGAGATCTTGAAGCTTTCTTT. This sequence encodes CSARGGRRDLEAFF.

The chain links TRBV7-9 to TRBJ2-1, with TRBD2 as a possible D gene (5 bases). The germline V gene has CDR1 SEHNR and CDR2 FQNEAQ (reference sequence). This CDR3 has 15 residues. Trimming stripped 1 base from V and 0 bases from J, with 7 bases between. DNA of the CDR3: TGTGCCAGCAGCTTAGATCGGGGCTCCTACAATGAGCAGTTCTTC. Its protein product is CASSLDRGSYNEQFF. Variable domain in full (rest from reference TRBV7-9 and TRBJ2-1): DTGVSQNPRHKITKRGQNVTFRCDPISEHNRLYWYRQTLGQGPEFLTYFQNEAQLEKSRLLSDRFSAERPKGSFSTLEIQRTEQGDSAMYLCASSLDRGSYNEQFFGPGTRLTVL.

The chain has TRBV19 and TRBJ2-3, with D tentatively TRBD2 (5 bases). Germline CDR1 and CDR2: LNHDA and SQIVND (reference sequence). The CDR3 is 15 amino acids. Trimming shortened V by 1 base and J by 2 bases, and 10 bases separated the two germline ends. The CDR3 protein is CASSIADGVTDTQYF. CDR3 in DNA: TGTGCCAGTAGTATAGCTGACGGGGTCACAGATACGCAGTATTTT. Looking up the rest from reference TRBV19 and TRBJ2-3 gives the full variable domain: DGGITQSPKYLFRKEGQNVTLSCEQNLNHDAMYWYRQDPGQGLRLIYYSQIVNDFQKGDIAEGYSVSREKKESFPLTVTSAQKNPTAFYLCASSIADGVTDTQYFGPGTRLTVL.

The V call is TRBV4-1, the J call TRBJ2-2, with TRBD1 matching 12 bases. Germline CDR1 MGHRA, CDR2 YSYEKL. This CDR3 contains 15 residues. The V gene end was trimmed by 3 bases and the J gene end by 6 bases; junction bases not matched to a gene: 2. CDR3 nucleotides: TGCGCCAGCAGCCAGGGACAGGGGGCCCCCGGGGAGCTGTTTTTT. It translates to CASSQGQGAPGELFF.

The V and J genes are TRBV27 and TRBJ2-1; D remains ambiguous. CDR1 MNHEY and CDR2 SMNVEV come from the germline V gene (reference sequence). V was cut by 8 bases and J by 2 bases, with 7 bases left in between. The CDR3 covers 12 residues. As DNA, the CDR3 is TGTGCCAGCGTCGCCCCCTACAATGAGCAGTTCTTC. Its translation: CASVAPYNEQFF.

The gene calls are TRBV7-9 and TRBJ2-5; 7 bases match TRBD2. CDR1 SEHNR and CDR2 FQNEAQ come from the germline V gene (reference sequence). V lost 5 bases, J lost 1 base, and 4 bases stayed unmatched. The CDR3 length is 14 residues. The CDR3 protein is CASSLTSSQETQYF. The CDR3 DNA follows: TGTGCCAGCAGCCTGACTAGCAGCCAAGAGACCCAGTACTTC.

A few counts support this clone. The rearrangement uses TRBV5-6 and TRBJ1-3; tentative D call: TRBD1 (6 bases). Germline CDR1 SGHDT, CDR2 YYEEEE. The CDR3 extends over 15 amino acids. The V end was cut by 2 bases, the J end by 0 bases, with 9 bases between. The CDR3 DNA follows: TGTGCCAGCAGCTTCGGAGGGGGCTCTGGAAACACCATATATTTT. It yields the protein CASSFGGGSGNTIYF.

This sequence joins TRBV11-3 and TRBJ2-1, with 7 bases lining up with TRBD2. The CDR3 length is 15 residues. Germline CDR1 reads SGHNT; CDR2 reads YENEEA. With V trimmed by 3 bases and J by 5 bases, 7 bases remained unmatched. The CDR3 DNA reads as TGTGCCAGCAGCTTGGGGGGGGAAAATGACAATGAGCAGTTCTTC. Translated, it gives CASSLGGENDNEQFF.

The V and J genes are TRBV5-5 and TRBJ2-7, with D maybe TRBD1 (5 bases). The CDR3 covers 14 residues. Trimming pared 4 bases from V and 0 bases from J, leaving 11 bases between. Germline V gives CDR1 SGHKS, CDR2 YYEKEE (reference sequence). CDR3 in amino acids: CASSNRKSSYEQYF. CDR3 sequence (DNA): TGTGCCAGCAGCAACAGGAAGAGCTCCTACGAGCAGTACTTC.

The rearrangement links TRBV4-3 to TRBJ2-7, with unresolved D. With 0 bases removed from V and 5 bases from J, the gap between germline ends came to 14 bases. The germline gives CDR1 LGHNA, CDR2 YSLEER. The CDR3 length is 15 residues. The CDR3 region has the DNA TGCGCCAGCAGCCAAGAACGGATAGGGTTCCACGAGCAGTACTTC. This sequence encodes CASSQERIGFHEQYF.

The V and J genes are TRBV14 and TRBJ2-1; 10 positions match TRBD2. This CDR3 is 15 amino acids long. J was trimmed by 4 bases and V by 6 bases; bases with no gene match: 6. The germline CDR1 and CDR2 sequences are SGHDN and FVKESK. The CDR3 region has the DNA TGTGCCAGCAGTCTAACTAGCGGGATATACAATGAGCAGTTCTTC. Protein sequence: CASSLTSGIYNEQFF.